This T cell receptor (beta chain) was sequenced during a study of CD8+CD57+ T cells in acquired aplastic anemia. The V and J ends lost 6 bases and 2 bases respectively, with 10 bases between them. Germline CDR1 DFQATT, CDR2 SNEGSKA (reference sequence). This CDR3 region has 12 residues. This clonotype was seen once. Its antigen is as yet unknown. Notes on the study in general: A significant difference in CD8+ Simpson's diversity between patients and controls was not found.

Genomic DNA constituted the template upon which TCR beta VDJ and CDR3 profiling was performed. MiXCR, run by TCRdb on the reads, gives a single entry per CDR3 protein. The top ten hold more than 15% of the sample, which has around 190,000 distinct CDR3 sequences, approximately 50% seen once. The sample comprised sorted CD4+, CD8+, or CD8+CD57+ T cells (not recorded which) from PBMCs. The V gene is TRBV20-1, the J gene TRBJ1-2; no firm D call. The clonotype originates from a human donor in good health, serving as a control. CDR3 sequence: CSATGMNYGYTF. In DNA, the CDR3 is TGCAGTGCGACCGGGATGAACTATGGCTACACCTTC.